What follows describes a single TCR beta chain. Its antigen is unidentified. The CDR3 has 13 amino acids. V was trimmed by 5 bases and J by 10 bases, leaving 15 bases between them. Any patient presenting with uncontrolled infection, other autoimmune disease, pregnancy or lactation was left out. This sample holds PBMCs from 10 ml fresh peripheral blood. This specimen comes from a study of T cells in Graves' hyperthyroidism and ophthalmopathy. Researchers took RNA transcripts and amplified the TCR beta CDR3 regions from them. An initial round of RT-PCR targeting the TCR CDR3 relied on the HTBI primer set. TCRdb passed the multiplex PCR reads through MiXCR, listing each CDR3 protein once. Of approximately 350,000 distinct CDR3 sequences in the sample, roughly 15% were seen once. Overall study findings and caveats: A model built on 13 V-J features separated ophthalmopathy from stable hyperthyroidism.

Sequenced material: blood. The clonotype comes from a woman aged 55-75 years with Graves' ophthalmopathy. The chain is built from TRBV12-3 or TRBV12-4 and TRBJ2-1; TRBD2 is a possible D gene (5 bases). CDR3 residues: CASSTPSRAEQFF. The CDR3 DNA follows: TGTGCCAGCAGTACCCCTAGCAGAGCAGAGCAGTTCTTC.